This is a list of T cell receptor beta chains from one sample in a study of cytomegalovirus exposure and HLA in healthy donors. Sequenced by immunoSEQ multiplex PCR; TCRdb stores in-frame clones only, minus some. This table holds about 130,000 clones, over 80% found once. Sequencing was carried out using PBMCs. These receptors were taken from a woman in her 30s in good health and CMV-seropositive. Both conserved end residues are part of each CDR3. The D gene is left open where the match is weak. Where a row states a size, it is once, few, many or the class of an expanded clone; other rows omit it.

d_call clone_size j_call v_call cdr3_nt cdr3_aa
TRBD1 . TRBJ1-3 TRBV5-4 TGTGCCAGCAGCCGGACAGGGTCCGGAAACACCATATATTTT CASSRTGSGNTIYF
TRBD2 once TRBJ2-1 TRBV2 TGTGCCAGCAGTGGCCCGAGAGCGGGAGCCCCTTGGAGCTCCTACAATGAGCAGTTCTTC CASSGPRAGAPWSSYNEQFF
TRBD1 . TRBJ1-2 TRBV6-5 TGTGCCAGCAGTGGACAGGGGGATGGCTACACCTTC CASSGQGDGYTF
. once TRBJ2-1 TRBV11-1 TGTGCCAGCAGCGGGACACCGCCTGTGGGCGAGCAGTTCTTC CASSGTPPVGEQFF
TRBD1 . TRBJ2-7 TRBV5-4 TGTGCCAGCAGCTTGGGGACAGGGGGATACGAGCAGTACTTC CASSLGTGGYEQYF
. . TRBJ1-6 TRBV11-2 TGTGCCAGCAGCTTAAGCGGCCTTAATTCACCCCTCCACTTT CASSLSGLNSPLHF
. . TRBJ2-1 TRBV5-1 TGCGCCAGCAGCCCTTGGGGGGACCACAATGAGCAGTTCTTC CASSPWGDHNEQFF
TRBD1 . TRBJ2-2 TRBV7-6 TGTGCCAGCAGCAACCAGGGGGCGGGGACCGGGGAGCTGTTTTTT CASSNQGAGTGELFF
. . TRBJ2-5 TRBV29-1 TGCAGCGCTGGGGGGTACCAAGAGACCCAGTACTTC CSAGGYQETQYF
. . TRBJ1-2 TRBV27 TGTGCCAGCAGTCCCGTCGGCGGGGAGATCTATGGCTACACCTTC CASSPVGGEIYGYTF
TRBD1 . TRBJ1-5 TRBV19 TGTGCCAGTAGGACGAAGGACAGGGGGCAGGAGCCCCAGCATTTT CASRTKDRGQEPQHF
. . TRBJ2-7 TRBV18 TGTGCCAGCTCACCACGGCCCGAGGCCGAGCAGTACTTC CASSPRPEAEQYF
. . TRBJ2-7 TRBV14 TGTGCCAGCAGCCAAGATATGTGGGCCCTTAATCGCGAGCAGTACTTC CASSQDMWALNREQYF
TRBD2 once TRBJ2-3 TRBV5-1 TGCGCCAGCAGGGACGGACTAGCGGGGGGGCTTAGCACAGATACGCAGTATTTT CASRDGLAGGLSTDTQYF
TRBD2 . TRBJ2-3 TRBV18 TGTGCCAGCTCACCCGGACAGTTCGGACTAGCGGGGAAAGATACGCAGTATTTT CASSPGQFGLAGKDTQYF
. . TRBJ1-5 TRBV7-9 TGTGCCAGCAGCTTTACAGGGAGTCAGCCCCAGCATTTT CASSFTGSQPQHF
TRBD1 . TRBJ2-1 TRBV15 TGTGCCACCAGCAGAATAAGGGACAGCATCTACAATGAGCAGTTCTTC CATSRIRDSIYNEQFF
TRBD1 . TRBJ2-7 TRBV4-1 TGCGCCAGCAGCCAAGCATGGACAGGTAGAGTCGAGCAGTACTTC CASSQAWTGRVEQYF